The 10 T cell receptor beta chains reported below all come from one sample, sequenced in a study of T-cell reconstitution after alpha-beta-depleted transplantation in children. Preparing the TCRbeta library involved the use of unique molecular identifiers. Each CDR3 protein gets one entry after TCRdb re-called the PCR reads with MiXCR. The sample lists approximately 500,000 distinct CDR3 sequences, 25% to 30% occurring once. Source: PBMCs, taken before TCRalphabeta/CD19-depleted stem cell transplant. The receptor source for this set is a boy in the first two years of life with Wiskott-Aldrich syndrome, due to receive a stem cell transplant.

The V and J genes are TRBV7-2 and TRBJ2-1, with D possibly being TRBD1 or TRBD2 (5 bases each). CDR3 size: 13 residues. V shed 5 bases and J shed 5 bases, with 10 bases lying between them. CDR1 and CDR2 (germline): SGHTA, FQGNSA. DNA for the CDR3: TGTGCCAGCAGCCGGGGACCTAACAATGAGCAGTTCTTC. This translates into CASSRGPNNEQFF. Supplemented by reference TRBV7-2 and TRBJ2-1, the full variable domain reads GAGVSQSPSNKVTEKGKDVELRCDPISGHTALYWYRQSLGQGLEFLIYFQGNSAPDKSGLPSDRFSAERTGGSVSTLTIQRTQQEDSAVYLCASSRGPNNEQFFGPGTRLTVL.

This clonotype has just a few counts. At one end the junction does not follow the germline gene, possibly because of a read error. V gene TRBV6-2 or TRBV6-3 combines with J gene TRBJ2-1; D ambiguous. This CDR3 has 16 residues. Germline V gene sequence: CDR1 MNHEY, CDR2 SVGEGT. In nucleotides, the CDR3 is TGTGCCAGTTCAAATCAGCCGGGCCGCCCCTACAATGAGCATTTCTTC. This encodes CASSNQPGRPYNEHFF.

This sequence joins TRBV5-1 and TRBJ1-1; 7 bases match TRBD1. With 3 bases clipped from V and 0 bases from J, the junction kept 5 bases outside the gene matches. This CDR3 region has 15 residues. From germline, CDR1 is SGHRS and CDR2 YFSETQ. Here the CDR3 DNA reads TGCGCCAGCAGCTCTGGGGGGACAGTGAACACTGAAGCTTTCTTT. Amino acid sequence: CASSSGGTVNTEAFF.

The V and J genes are TRBV6-2 or TRBV6-3 and TRBJ2-3; D might be TRBD1 (6 bases). The V end was cut by 6 bases, the J end by 3 bases, with 22 bases between. The CDR3 contains 17 residues. CDR1 MNHEY and CDR2 SVGEGT come from the germline V gene. The CDR3 sequence is CASRKRATGKRTDTQYF. In nucleotides, the CDR3 is TGTGCCAGCAGAAAAAGGGCCACAGGGAAAAGGACAGATACGCAGTATTTT.

The rearrangement uses TRBV29-1 and TRBJ2-5; D perhaps matches TRBD2 (5 bases). CDR1 SQVTM and CDR2 ANQGSEA come from the germline V gene. This CDR3 is built from 14 residues. V was shortened by 5 bases and J by 2 bases, with 15 bases between the two germline ends. The CDR3 sequence is CSVTPPGLQETQYF. DNA of the CDR3: TGCAGCGTTACCCCCCCCGGACTTCAAGAGACCCAGTACTTC.

The gene calls are TRBV20-1 and TRBJ1-1; D is unresolved. Germline assignment: CDR1 DFQATT and CDR2 SNEGSKA (reference sequence). This CDR3 has 15 amino acids. V lost 1 base to trimming and J lost 3 bases, with 15 bases between them. CDR3 sequence: CSARVRTARDTEAFF. The CDR3 DNA reads TGCAGTGCTAGAGTTCGGACCGCGAGGGACACTGAAGCTTTCTTT.

This clonotype was seen only a few times. The chain recombines TRBV5-1 with TRBJ2-1, with D hard to call. There are 13 residues in the CDR3. Germline loops: CDR1 SGHRS, CDR2 YFSETQ. Trimming removed 1 base at V and 8 bases at J, with 10 bases between. The DNA of the CDR3 is TGCGCCAGCAGCTTGATTGTTCTCGATGAGCAGTTCTTC. It is translated as CASSLIVLDEQFF.

The rearrangement links TRBV5-1 to TRBJ2-3, with TRBD2 as a possible D gene (6 bases). The CDR3 sequence is 15 residues long. Looked up from germline, CDR1 is SGHRS and CDR2 is YFSETQ. V lost 4 bases to trimming and J lost 5 bases, with 17 bases between them. The CDR3 DNA follows: TGCGCCAGCAGCCCCCTCCGGGAGCGGAGAGATACGCAGTATTTT. Its translation is CASSPLRERRDTQYF.

This clonotype was observed a handful of times. The chain links TRBV5-1 to TRBJ2-3; D is perhaps TRBD2 (5 bases). The V end lost 6 bases, the J end lost 4 bases, and 15 bases lay between the germline ends. This CDR3 spans 14 amino acids. Germline assignment: CDR1 SGHRS and CDR2 YFSETQ. CDR3 sequence reads: CASTYGVGADTQYF. In nucleotides, the CDR3 is TGCGCCAGCACCTACGGGGTTGGCGCAGATACGCAGTATTTT.

A few counts support this clonotype. The V gene is TRBV20-1, the J gene TRBJ2-1, with 7 bases lining up with TRBD2. The CDR3 runs 15 residues. J was trimmed by 3 bases and V by 5 bases; bases with no gene match: 10. From germline, CDR1 is DFQATT and CDR2 SNEGSKA (reference sequence). The CDR3, as DNA: TGCAGTGCTTTTTTGACTAGCCAGAACTACAATGAGCAGTTCTTC. Protein: CSAFLTSQNYNEQFF.